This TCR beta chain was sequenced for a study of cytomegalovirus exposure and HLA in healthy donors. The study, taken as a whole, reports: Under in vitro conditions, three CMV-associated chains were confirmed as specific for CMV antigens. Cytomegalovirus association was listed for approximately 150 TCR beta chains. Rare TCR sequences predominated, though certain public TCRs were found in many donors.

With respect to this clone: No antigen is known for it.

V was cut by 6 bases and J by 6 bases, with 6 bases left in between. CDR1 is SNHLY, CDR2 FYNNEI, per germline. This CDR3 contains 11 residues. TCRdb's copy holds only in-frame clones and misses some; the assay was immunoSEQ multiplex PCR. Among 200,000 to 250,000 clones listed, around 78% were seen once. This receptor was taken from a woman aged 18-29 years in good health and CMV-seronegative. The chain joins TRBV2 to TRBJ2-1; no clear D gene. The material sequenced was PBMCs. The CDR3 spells CASRRGNEQFF. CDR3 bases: TGTGCCAGCAGACGCGGCAATGAGCAGTTCTTC. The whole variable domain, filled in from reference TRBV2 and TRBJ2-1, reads EPEVTQTPSHQVTQMGQEVILRCVPISNHLYFYWYRQILGQKVEFLVSFYNNEISEKSEIFDDQFSVERPDGSNFTLKIRSTKLEDSAMYFCASRRGNEQFFGPGTRLTVL.